Sequencing of this T cell receptor beta chain was carried out in a study of T cells in tuberculosis. Study-wide points: Active tuberculosis TCR-alpha repertoires lay closer to GMM-specific TCRs than IGRA-negative controls, suggesting clonal expansion.

About this clone itself: No antigen is known for it.

Measured with immunoSEQ multiplex PCR; TCRdb has only the in-frame clones, and not every one. The table lists tens of thousands of clones, 97% of them singletons. Sequencing was performed on PBMCs. The sequence was obtained from a donor between 10 and 35 years old with latent tuberculosis or without tuberculosis infection.

The CDR3, as DNA: TGCGCCAGCAGTCAATCCAGGAATCAGCCCCAGCATTTT. This sequence encodes CASSQSRNQPQHF. This chain joins TRBV23-1 and TRBJ1-5, with D unclear. TRBV23-1 is sorted into the ORF group, with uncertain function. The CDR3 length is 13 residues. V lost 0 bases and J lost 4, with 4 bases in between.